A single T cell receptor (beta chain) is shown here with its context. This sample was included in a study of cytomegalovirus exposure and HLA in healthy donors. This PCR relied on a set of 60 Vbeta primers and 13 Jbeta primers. The method was immunoSEQ multiplex PCR; TCRdb's version includes in-frame clones alone and lacks a portion of them. The sample lists around 100,000 clones, approximately 84% seen once, with 2.1% in the top ten. With V trimmed by 2 bases and J by 6 bases, 11 bases remained unmatched. The CDR3 covers 17 residues. Germline V gene data show CDR1 as SEHNR and CDR2 as FQNEAQ (reference sequence).

This sequence was found in a man aged 18 to 30 in good health and CMV-seronegative. J is TRBJ2-2 and V is TRBV7-9; TRBD2 aligns across 8 bases. The sequenced sample consisted of PBMCs. CDR3 sequence reads: CASSLPLAGSSAGELFF. The CDR3 DNA follows: TGTGCCAGCAGCTTACCCTTAGCGGGATCTTCGGCCGGGGAGCTGTTTTTT.